The clone carrying this TCR beta chain came up many times. An end of the junction differs from the germline gene, which may be a read error. This specimen belongs to a study of early T cells in non-severe SARS-CoV-2 infection. Study-wide context: Chains were not paired, and sequencing was done on bulk RNA from unsorted whole blood.

TCRdb reprocessed the 5' RACE reads with MiXCR, giving one entry per CDR3 protein. The top ten clones hold around 9.6% of a sample with roughly 58,000 distinct CDR3 sequences, around a tenth of them seen once. The source material was whole blood. The clonotype was recovered from an adult who was a healthcare worker with PCR-confirmed SARS-CoV-2 infection or an uninfected control (not recorded which).

CDR3 sequence: CSVDAGQINKQFF. In DNA, the CDR3 is TGCAGCGTTGACGCGGGACAGATCAATAAGCAGTTCTTC. The J gene is TRBJ2-1, the V gene TRBV29-1; perhaps TRBD1 as D (7 bases). Looked up from germline, CDR1 is SQVTM and CDR2 is ANQGSEA. The CDR3 totals 13 residues.